These 18 T cell receptor beta chains share one sample of origin, sequenced in a study of blood T cell repertoires in COVID-19. Assay: immunoSEQ multiplex PCR; the TCRdb copy retains only in-frame clones and omits some. The sample consists of 90,000 to 120,000 clones, just over 90% of them appearing once. Material for sequencing was peripheral blood. These receptors came from a woman under 40 with acute or convalescent COVID-19.

The rearrangement joins TRBV6-5 to TRBJ2-5, with D possibly TRBD2 on 5 matching bases. Trimming pared 7 bases from V and 5 bases from J, leaving 8 bases between. The germline CDR1 and CDR2 sequences are MNHEY and SVGAGI. The CDR3 consists of 11 residues. In DNA, the CDR3 is TGTGCCAGCAAGCGCGGGGAGACCCAGTACTTC. Translated: CASKRGETQYF.

This chain links TRBV10-1 with TRBJ2-1, with D possibly being TRBD2 (6 bases). The germline V and J ends were trimmed by 2 bases and 2 bases, with 13 bases remaining between them. Germline loops: CDR1 WNHNN, CDR2 SYGVQD (reference sequence). The CDR3 consists of 16 residues. The CDR3 reads CASSEREDRPYNEQFF. The CDR3 nucleotides are TGCGCCAGCAGTGAGAGGGAGGACCGCCCCTACAATGAGCAGTTCTTC.

The J gene is TRBJ2-3, the V gene TRBV4-3, with 7 bases lining up with TRBD1. Trimming at V came to 8 bases and at J to 0 bases, leaving 8 bases not matched to a gene. Germline V gene sequence: CDR1 LGHNA, CDR2 YSLEER. This CDR3 is built from 15 residues. The CDR3 DNA follows: TGCGCCAGCTCACTAGAGGGGGCCAGCACAGATACGCAGTATTTT. It codes for CASSLEGASTDTQYF.

The chain joins TRBV24-1 to TRBJ2-5, with 12 nucleotides matching TRBD1. The CDR3 runs 17 residues. The J segment lost 5 bases and the V segment lost 4 bases, leaving 10 bases of the junction unmatched. Looked up from germline, CDR1 is KGHDR and CDR2 is SFDVKD. The CDR3, as DNA: TGTGCCACCAGTGAGCCTCGGGACAGGGGGCTTGGGGAGACCCAGTACTTC. Its translation is CATSEPRDRGLGETQYF.

V is TRBV19 and J is TRBJ1-6; no reliable D call. The CDR3 length is 16 residues. The V and J ends lost 3 bases and 7 bases respectively, with 16 bases between them. Germline CDR1 is LNHDA and CDR2 is SQIVND (reference sequence). CDR3 sequence (DNA): TGTGCCAGTAGTATCAGGCCCCAGGTTGAGAATTCACCCCTCCACTTT. It encodes CASSIRPQVENSPLHF.

V usage is TRBV6-5 and J usage is TRBJ2-3, with 11 bases matching TRBD1. CDR1 and CDR2 from the germline V gene are MNHEY and SVGAGI. V trimming: 11 bases; J trimming: 4 bases; junction bases outside the gene matches: 8. The CDR3 consists of 14 residues. The CDR3: CAGRTGGAADTQYF. In DNA form, the CDR3 reads TGTGCCGGGAGGACAGGGGGCGCGGCAGATACGCAGTATTTT.

The rearrangement links TRBV5-4 to TRBJ2-1, with 9 bases that match TRBD2. CDR1 and CDR2 from the germline V gene are SGHNT and YYREEE (reference sequence). With V trimmed by 0 bases and J by 0 bases, 7 bases remained unmatched. This CDR3 comprises 18 residues. The CDR3 nucleotides are TGTGCCAGCAGCTTGGAAGTTAGCGGGGGAACCTCCTACAATGAGCAGTTCTTC. Amino acid sequence: CASSLEVSGGTSYNEQFF.

V and J are TRBV28 and TRBJ2-7; the match to TRBD1 covers 10 bases. Unmatched junction bases numbered 4, after V lost 5 bases and J lost 3 bases. CDR1 and CDR2 (germline): MDHEN, SYDVKM. The CDR3 has 14 residues. The CDR3 DNA sequence: TGTGCCAGCAGTGGGACAGGGGTCAGCTACGAGCAGTACTTC. Translation: CASSGTGVSYEQYF.

This chain joins TRBV5-1 and TRBJ1-4; D is unclear. Germline V gives CDR1 SGHRS, CDR2 YFSETQ. Trimming left V 2 bases short and J 3 bases short, with 8 bases between. The CDR3 is 14 amino acids. The CDR3 DNA reads TGCGCCAGCAGCTTAGGTGGGCCTAATGAAAAACTGTTTTTT. It translates to CASSLGGPNEKLFF.

This sequence joins TRBV27 and TRBJ2-2; TRBD1 is a possible D gene (6 bases). The germline V and J ends were trimmed by 4 bases and 9 bases, with 21 bases remaining between them. This CDR3 region has 16 residues. The germline gives CDR1 MNHEY, CDR2 SMNVEV (reference sequence). CDR3 region: CASSSTVGTLKRELFF. The CDR3 DNA sequence: TGTGCCAGCAGTTCAACTGTCGGGACACTCAAAAGGGAGCTGTTTTTT.

The chain carries TRBV2 and TRBJ1-3; D is unclear. The V and J ends lost 7 bases and 0 bases respectively, with 16 bases between them. Germline CDR1 reads SNHLY; CDR2 reads FYNNEI. The CDR3 totals 16 residues. This CDR3 reads CASTRRPGFSGNTIYF. For the CDR3, the DNA is TGTGCCAGCACCCGGCGGCCGGGATTCTCTGGAAACACCATATATTTT.

The CDR3 is CASSLEGRDQPQHF. As DNA, the CDR3 is TGTGCCAGCAGTTTAGAGGGGAGGGATCAGCCCCAGCATTTT. The chain couples TRBV27 to TRBJ1-5, with a possible D match to TRBD1 (5 bases). The V and J ends lost 2 bases and 5 bases respectively, with 10 bases between them. This CDR3 is 14 amino acids long. The V gene's germline CDR1 is MNHEY and CDR2 SMNVEV (reference sequence).

The gene calls are TRBV19 and TRBJ1-5, with TRBD1 identical over 10 bases. The CDR3 is made up of 16 amino acids. V trimming: 7 bases; J trimming: 2 bases; junction bases outside the gene matches: 8. CDR1 and CDR2 (germline): LNHDA, SQIVND (reference sequence). CDR3 DNA: TGTGCCAGTACGAGACAGGGGGCATCGGGCAATCAGCCCCAGCATTTT. It is translated as CASTRQGASGNQPQHF.

In nucleotides, the CDR3 is TGCGCCAGCAGTTTACCGACAGAAACGAAGACCCAGTACTTC. Protein: CASSLPTETKTQYF. The V gene is TRBV10-2, the J gene TRBJ2-5, with D possibly being TRBD1 (5 bases). The ends were cut back, 5 bases at V and 6 bases at J, with 16 bases in the middle. This CDR3 has 14 amino acids. Germline-derived CDR1 and CDR2 are WSHSY and SAAADI.

This sequence joins TRBV4-1 and TRBJ1-1; 8 positions match TRBD1. The CDR3 sequence is 18 residues long. CDR1 is MGHRA and CDR2 is YSYEKL in the germline V gene. Trimming took 0 bases from V and 1 from J; bases not matched to a gene: 10. CDR3 protein: CASSQEVASGTGNTEAFF. CDR3 sequence (DNA): TGCGCCAGCAGCCAAGAAGTGGCTAGCGGGACAGGGAACACTGAAGCTTTCTTT.

V is TRBV6-4 and J is TRBJ2-1, with D possibly being TRBD2 (6 bases). The ends were cut back, 0 bases at V and 3 bases at J, with 15 bases in the middle. The V gene's germline CDR1 is MRHNA and CDR2 SNTAGT. The CDR3 contains 17 residues. CDR3 amino acids: CASSDSVGVADYNEQFF. Written as DNA, the CDR3 is TGTGCCAGCAGTGACTCTGTGGGGGTAGCGGACTACAATGAGCAGTTCTTC.

The CDR3 sequence is CASLLPGGAYNEQFF. CDR3 nucleotide sequence: TGTGCCAGCCTTCTCCCAGGGGGCGCGTACAATGAGCAGTTCTTC. This chain connects TRBV5-5 to TRBJ2-1; 8 nucleotides agree with TRBD1. V lost 7 bases to trimming and J lost 4 bases; unmatched junction nucleotides: 10. The CDR3 length is 15 residues. Per the germline V gene, CDR1 is SGHKS and CDR2 is YYEKEE (reference sequence).

This chain connects TRBV24-1 to TRBJ2-7; possible D gene TRBD2, 6 bases. The V end lost 2 bases, the J end lost 3 bases, and 19 bases lay between the germline ends. Germline CDR1 and CDR2: KGHDR and SFDVKD. The CDR3 is 17 residues long. This CDR3 reads CATSDSRFGAGIYEQYF. The CDR3, as DNA: TGTGCCACCAGTGATTCAAGGTTCGGCGCGGGAATCTACGAGCAGTACTTC.